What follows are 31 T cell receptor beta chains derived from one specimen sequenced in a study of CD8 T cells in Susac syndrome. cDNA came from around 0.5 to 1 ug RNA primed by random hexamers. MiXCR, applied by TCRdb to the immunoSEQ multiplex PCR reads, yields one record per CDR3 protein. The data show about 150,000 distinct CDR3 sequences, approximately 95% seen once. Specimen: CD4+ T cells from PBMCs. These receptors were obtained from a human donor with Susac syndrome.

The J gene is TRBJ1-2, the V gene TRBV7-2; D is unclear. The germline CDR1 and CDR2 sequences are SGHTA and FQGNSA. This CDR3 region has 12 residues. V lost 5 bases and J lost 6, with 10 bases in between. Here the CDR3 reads CASSTWFDGYTF. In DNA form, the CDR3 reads TGTGCCAGCAGCACGTGGTTTGATGGCTACACCTTC.

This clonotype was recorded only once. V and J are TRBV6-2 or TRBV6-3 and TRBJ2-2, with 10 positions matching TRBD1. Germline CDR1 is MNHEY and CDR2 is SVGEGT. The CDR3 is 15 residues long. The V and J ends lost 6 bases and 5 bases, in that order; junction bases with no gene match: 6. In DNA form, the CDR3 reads TGTGCCAGCAGGGGACAGGGGTATATTACCGGGGAGCTGTTTTTT. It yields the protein CASRGQGYITGELFF.

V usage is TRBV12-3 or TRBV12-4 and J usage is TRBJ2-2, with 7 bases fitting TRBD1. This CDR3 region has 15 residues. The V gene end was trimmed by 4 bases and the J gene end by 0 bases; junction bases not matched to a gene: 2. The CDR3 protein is CASSSGQPNTGELFF. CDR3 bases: TGTGCCAGCAGTTCGGGACAGCCGAACACCGGGGAGCTGTTTTTT.

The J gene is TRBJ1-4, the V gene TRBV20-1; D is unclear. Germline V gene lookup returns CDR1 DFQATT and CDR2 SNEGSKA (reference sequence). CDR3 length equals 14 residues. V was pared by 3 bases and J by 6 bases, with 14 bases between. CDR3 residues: CSARVGDTYEKLFF. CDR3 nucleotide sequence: TGCAGTGCTAGGGTCGGCGACACCTATGAAAAACTGTTTTTT.

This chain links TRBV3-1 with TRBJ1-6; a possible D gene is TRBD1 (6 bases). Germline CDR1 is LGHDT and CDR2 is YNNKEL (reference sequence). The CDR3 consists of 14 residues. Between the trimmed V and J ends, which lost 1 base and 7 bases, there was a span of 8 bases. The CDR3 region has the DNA TGTGCCAGCAGCCAAGGACAGGCCAATTCACCCCTCCACTTT. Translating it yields CASSQGQANSPLHF.

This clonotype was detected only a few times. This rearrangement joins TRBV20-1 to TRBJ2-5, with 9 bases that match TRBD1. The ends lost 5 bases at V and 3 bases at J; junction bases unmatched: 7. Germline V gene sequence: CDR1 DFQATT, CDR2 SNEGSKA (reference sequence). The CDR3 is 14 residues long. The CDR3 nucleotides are TGCAGTGCTGCACCGGGACAGGGCAAAGAGACCCAGTACTTC. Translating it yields CSAAPGQGKETQYF.

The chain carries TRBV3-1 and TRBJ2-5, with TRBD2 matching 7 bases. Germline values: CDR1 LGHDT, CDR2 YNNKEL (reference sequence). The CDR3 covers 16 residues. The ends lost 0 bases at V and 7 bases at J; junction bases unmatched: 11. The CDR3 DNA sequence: TGTGCCAGCAGCCAAGATGTAGCGGGCCTCCGGGTGACCCAGTACTTC. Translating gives CASSQDVAGLRVTQYF.

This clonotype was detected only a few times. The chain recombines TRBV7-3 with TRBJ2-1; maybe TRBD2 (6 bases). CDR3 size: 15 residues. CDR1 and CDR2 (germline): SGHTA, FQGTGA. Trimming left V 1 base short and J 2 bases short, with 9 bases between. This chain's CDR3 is CASSLRGDPYNEQFF. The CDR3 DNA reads TGTGCCAGCAGCTTAAGGGGGGATCCCTACAATGAGCAGTTCTTC.

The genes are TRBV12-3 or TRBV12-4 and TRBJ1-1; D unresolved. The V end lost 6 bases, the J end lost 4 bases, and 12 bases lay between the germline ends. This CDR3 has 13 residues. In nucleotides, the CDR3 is TGTGCCAGCAGCCTGGACGGTGGCACTGAAGCTTTCTTT. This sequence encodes CASSLDGGTEAFF.

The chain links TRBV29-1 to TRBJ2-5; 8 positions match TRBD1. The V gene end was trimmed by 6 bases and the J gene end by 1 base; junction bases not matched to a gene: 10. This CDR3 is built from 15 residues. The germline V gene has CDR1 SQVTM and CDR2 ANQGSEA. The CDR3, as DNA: TGCAGCGTGAACCCCCCAGACAGGGGCCAAGAGACCCAGTACTTC. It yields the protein CSVNPPDRGQETQYF.

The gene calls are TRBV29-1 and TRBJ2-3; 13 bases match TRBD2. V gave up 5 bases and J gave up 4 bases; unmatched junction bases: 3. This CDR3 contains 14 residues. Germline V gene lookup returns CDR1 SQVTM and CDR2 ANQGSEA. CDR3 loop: CSVLLAGGPDTQYF. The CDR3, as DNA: TGCAGCGTTCTACTAGCGGGGGGGCCAGATACGCAGTATTTT.

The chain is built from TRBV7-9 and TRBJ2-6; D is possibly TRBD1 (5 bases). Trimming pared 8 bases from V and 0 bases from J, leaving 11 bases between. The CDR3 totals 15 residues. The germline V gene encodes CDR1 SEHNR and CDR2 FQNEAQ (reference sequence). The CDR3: CASVTASSGANVLTF. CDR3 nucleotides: TGTGCCAGCGTGACAGCAAGCTCTGGGGCCAACGTCCTGACTTTC.

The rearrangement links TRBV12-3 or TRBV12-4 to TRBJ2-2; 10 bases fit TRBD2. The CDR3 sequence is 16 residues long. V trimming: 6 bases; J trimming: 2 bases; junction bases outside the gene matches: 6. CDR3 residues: CASRKAGGINTGELFF. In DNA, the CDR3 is TGTGCCAGCAGGAAAGCGGGGGGGATTAACACCGGGGAGCTGTTTTTT.

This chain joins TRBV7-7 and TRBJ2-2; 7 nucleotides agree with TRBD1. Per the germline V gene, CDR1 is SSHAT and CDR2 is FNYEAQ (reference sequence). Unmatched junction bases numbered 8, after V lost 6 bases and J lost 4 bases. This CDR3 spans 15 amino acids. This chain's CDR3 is CASSQGQASTGELFF. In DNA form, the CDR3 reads TGTGCCAGCAGTCAAGGACAGGCCTCCACCGGGGAGCTGTTTTTT. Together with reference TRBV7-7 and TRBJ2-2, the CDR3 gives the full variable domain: GAGVSQSPRYKVTKRGQDVTLRCDPISSHATLYWYQQALGQGPEFLTYFNYEAQPDKSGLPSDRFSAERPEGSISTLTIQRTEQRDSAMYRCASSQGQASTGELFFGEGSRLTVL.

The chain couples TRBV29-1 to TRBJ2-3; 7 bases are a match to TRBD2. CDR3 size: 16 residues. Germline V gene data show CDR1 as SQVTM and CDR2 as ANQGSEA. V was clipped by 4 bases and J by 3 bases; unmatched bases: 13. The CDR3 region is CSVVAPAGVRTDTQYF. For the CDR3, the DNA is TGCAGCGTTGTGGCCCCCGCGGGGGTCAGGACAGATACGCAGTATTTT.

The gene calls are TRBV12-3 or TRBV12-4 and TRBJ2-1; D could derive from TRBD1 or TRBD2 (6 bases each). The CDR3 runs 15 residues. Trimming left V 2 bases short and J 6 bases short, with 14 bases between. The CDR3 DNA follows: TGTGCCAGCAGTTTATCAAGCAGGGGACTCAATGAGCAGTTCTTC. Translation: CASSLSSRGLNEQFF.

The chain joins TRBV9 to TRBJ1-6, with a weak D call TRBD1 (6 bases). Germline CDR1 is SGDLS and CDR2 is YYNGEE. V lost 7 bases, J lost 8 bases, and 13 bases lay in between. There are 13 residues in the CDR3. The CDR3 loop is CASQQGLDSPLHF. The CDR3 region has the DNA TGTGCCAGCCAACAGGGTCTTGATTCACCCCTCCACTTT.

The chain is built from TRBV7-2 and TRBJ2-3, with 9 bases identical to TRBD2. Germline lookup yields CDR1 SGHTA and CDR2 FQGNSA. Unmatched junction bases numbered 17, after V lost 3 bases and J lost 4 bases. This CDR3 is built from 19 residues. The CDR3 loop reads CASSLRLAGSFSDPDTQYF. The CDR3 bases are TGTGCCAGCAGCTTGAGGCTAGCGGGGTCCTTTAGCGATCCAGATACGCAGTATTTT.

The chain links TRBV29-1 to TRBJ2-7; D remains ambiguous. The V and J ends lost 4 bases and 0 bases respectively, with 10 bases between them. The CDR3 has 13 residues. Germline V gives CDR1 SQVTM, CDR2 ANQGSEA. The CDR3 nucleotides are TGCAGCGTTGCCCCAATGGCCTCCTACGAGCAGTACTTC. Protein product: CSVAPMASYEQYF.

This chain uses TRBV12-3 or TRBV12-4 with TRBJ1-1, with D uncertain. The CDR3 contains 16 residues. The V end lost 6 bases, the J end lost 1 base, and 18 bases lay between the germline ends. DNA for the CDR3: TGTGCCAGCAGGCCGGGATCTCATTTGCCGAACACTGAAGCTTTCTTT. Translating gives CASRPGSHLPNTEAFF.

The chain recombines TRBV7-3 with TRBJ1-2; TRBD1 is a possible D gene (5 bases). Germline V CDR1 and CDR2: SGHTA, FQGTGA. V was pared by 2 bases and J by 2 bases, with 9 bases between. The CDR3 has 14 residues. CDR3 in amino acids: CASSLDRQNYGYTF. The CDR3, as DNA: TGTGCCAGCAGCTTAGACAGACAAAACTATGGCTACACCTTC.

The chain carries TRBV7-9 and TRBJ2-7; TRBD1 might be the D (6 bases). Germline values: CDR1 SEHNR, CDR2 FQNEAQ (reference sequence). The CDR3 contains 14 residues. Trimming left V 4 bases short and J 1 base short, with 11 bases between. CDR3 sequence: CASSSLQGSYEQYF. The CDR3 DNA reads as TGTGCCAGCAGCTCCTTACAGGGTTCCTACGAGCAGTACTTC.

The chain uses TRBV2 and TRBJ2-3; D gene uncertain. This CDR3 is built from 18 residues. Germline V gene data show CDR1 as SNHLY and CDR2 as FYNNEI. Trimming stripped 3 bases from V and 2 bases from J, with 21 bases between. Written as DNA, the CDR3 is TGTGCCAGCAGTGATTTGGATCCGGGTTCGACCTACACAGATACGCAGTATTTT. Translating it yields CASSDLDPGSTYTDTQYF.

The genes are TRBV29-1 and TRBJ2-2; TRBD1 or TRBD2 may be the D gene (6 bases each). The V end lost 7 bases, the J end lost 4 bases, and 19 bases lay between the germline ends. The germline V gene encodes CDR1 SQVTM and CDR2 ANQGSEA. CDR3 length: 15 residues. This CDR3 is CSAKDRGEITGELFF. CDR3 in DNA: TGCAGCGCGAAGGATAGGGGGGAGATCACCGGGGAGCTGTTTTTT.

This CDR3 is CASSQDLAPGNQPQHF. CDR3 in DNA: TGCGCCAGCAGCCAAGACTTAGCCCCAGGGAATCAGCCCCAGCATTTT. The chain carries TRBV4-1 and TRBJ1-5; D possibly corresponds to TRBD1 (5 bases). CDR3 length: 16 amino acids. V was clipped by 0 bases and J by 4 bases, with 13 bases between them. The germline V gene has CDR1 MGHRA and CDR2 YSYEKL.

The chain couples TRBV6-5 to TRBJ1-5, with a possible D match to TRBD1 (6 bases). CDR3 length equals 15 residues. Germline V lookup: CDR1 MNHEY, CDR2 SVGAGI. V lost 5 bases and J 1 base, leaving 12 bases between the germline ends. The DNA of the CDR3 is TGTGCCAGCAGTCTTACAGGGAAGAGCAATCAGCCCCAGCATTTT. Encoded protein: CASSLTGKSNQPQHF.

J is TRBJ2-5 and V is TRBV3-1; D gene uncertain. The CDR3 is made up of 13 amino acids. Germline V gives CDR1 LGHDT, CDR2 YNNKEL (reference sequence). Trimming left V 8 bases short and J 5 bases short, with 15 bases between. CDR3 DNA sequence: TGTGCCAGCTTGAGTACCTATGGGGAGACCCAGTACTTC. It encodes CASLSTYGETQYF.

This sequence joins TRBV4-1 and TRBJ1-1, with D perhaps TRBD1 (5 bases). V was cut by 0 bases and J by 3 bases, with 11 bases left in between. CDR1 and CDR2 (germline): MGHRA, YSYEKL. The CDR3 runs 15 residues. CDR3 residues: CASSQDPQGDTEAFF. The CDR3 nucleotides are TGCGCCAGCAGCCAAGATCCCCAGGGCGACACTGAAGCTTTCTTT.

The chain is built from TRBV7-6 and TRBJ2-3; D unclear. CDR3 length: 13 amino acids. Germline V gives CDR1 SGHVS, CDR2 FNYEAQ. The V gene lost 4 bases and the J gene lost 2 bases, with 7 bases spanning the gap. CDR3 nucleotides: TGTGCCAGCAGCTCCTTCGACACAGATACGCAGTATTTT. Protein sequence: CASSSFDTDTQYF.

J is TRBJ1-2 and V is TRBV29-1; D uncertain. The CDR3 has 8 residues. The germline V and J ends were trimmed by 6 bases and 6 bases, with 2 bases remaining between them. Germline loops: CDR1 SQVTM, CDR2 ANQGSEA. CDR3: CSVNGYTF. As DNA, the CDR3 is TGCAGCGTCAATGGCTACACCTTC. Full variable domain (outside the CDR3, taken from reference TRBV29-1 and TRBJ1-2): SAVISQKPSRDICQRGTSLTIQCQVDSQVTMMFWYRQQPGQSLTLIATANQGSEATYESGFVIDKFPISRPNLTFSTLTVSNMSPEDSSIYLCSVNGYTFGSGTRLTVV.

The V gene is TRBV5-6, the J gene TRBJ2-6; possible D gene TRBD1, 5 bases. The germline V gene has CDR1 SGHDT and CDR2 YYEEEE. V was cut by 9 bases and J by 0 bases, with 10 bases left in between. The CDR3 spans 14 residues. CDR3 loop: CANSDSSGANVLTF. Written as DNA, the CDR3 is TGTGCCAACTCCGACAGCTCTGGGGCCAACGTCCTGACTTTC.